What follows describes a single T cell receptor beta chain. The target antigen is unknown. The entry originates in a study of shared clonotypes between healthy human individuals. General observations from the study: Clonotypes that were shared across a few donors made up 4.5% to 5% of naive CD4 clonotypes. Relative to their counterparts shared across all four donors, non-shared clonotypes exhibited diminished generation probabilities.

CD4+ cells yielded CD45RA+ naive and CD45RA-negative memory subsets. Clones were read by immunoSEQ multiplex PCR, and TCRdb kept only the in-frame ones, dropping some. The data show 2.5 million or so clones, with more than 80% seen just once and roughly 0.14% held by the top ten. The V and J ends lost 5 bases and 6 bases respectively, with 14 bases between them. The germline V gene encodes CDR1 SGHRS and CDR2 YFSETQ. This CDR3 is 13 amino acids long. The V call is TRBV5-1, the J call TRBJ1-1; a possible D gene is TRBD1 (5 bases). The TCR comes from a man aged 18-30 years in good health. The sequencing input was naive CD4+ T cells sorted from blood. Subset reported: CD45RA+ positively selected. The CDR3 here is CASRSGEPAEAFF. The CDR3, as DNA: TGCGCCAGCAGGTCGGGGGAGCCGGCTGAAGCTTTCTTT.